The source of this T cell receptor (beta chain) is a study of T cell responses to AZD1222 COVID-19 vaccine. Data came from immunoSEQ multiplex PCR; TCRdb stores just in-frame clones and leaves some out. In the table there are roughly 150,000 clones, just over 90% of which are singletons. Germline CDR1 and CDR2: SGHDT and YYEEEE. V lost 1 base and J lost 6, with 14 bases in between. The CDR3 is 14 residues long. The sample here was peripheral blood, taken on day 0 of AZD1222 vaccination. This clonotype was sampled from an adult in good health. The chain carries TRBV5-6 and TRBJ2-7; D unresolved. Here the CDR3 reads CASSLSARASEQYF. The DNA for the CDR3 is TGTGCCAGCAGCTTGTCGGCAAGGGCGAGCGAGCAGTACTTC.